This T cell receptor (beta chain) appears in the sequencing data of a study of control samples from healthy donors and cancer patients. The CDR3 extends over 15 amino acids. Looked up from germline, CDR1 is SGHRS and CDR2 is YFSETQ. With V trimmed by 5 bases and J by 5 bases, 11 bases remained unmatched. The assay was immunoSEQ multiplex PCR, and TCRdb's table has in-frame clones only and misses some. The sample has under 85,000 clones; around 80% are singletons. The chain employs TRBV5-1 and TRBJ2-7; 9 bases agree with TRBD1. The clonotype comes from a man between 60 and 75 years old with head and neck cancer. Sequencing used PBMCs. The CDR3 DNA is TGCGCCAGCAGATACGGTACAGGGGGCTGGGACGAGCAGTACTTC. It is translated as CASRYGTGGWDEQYF.